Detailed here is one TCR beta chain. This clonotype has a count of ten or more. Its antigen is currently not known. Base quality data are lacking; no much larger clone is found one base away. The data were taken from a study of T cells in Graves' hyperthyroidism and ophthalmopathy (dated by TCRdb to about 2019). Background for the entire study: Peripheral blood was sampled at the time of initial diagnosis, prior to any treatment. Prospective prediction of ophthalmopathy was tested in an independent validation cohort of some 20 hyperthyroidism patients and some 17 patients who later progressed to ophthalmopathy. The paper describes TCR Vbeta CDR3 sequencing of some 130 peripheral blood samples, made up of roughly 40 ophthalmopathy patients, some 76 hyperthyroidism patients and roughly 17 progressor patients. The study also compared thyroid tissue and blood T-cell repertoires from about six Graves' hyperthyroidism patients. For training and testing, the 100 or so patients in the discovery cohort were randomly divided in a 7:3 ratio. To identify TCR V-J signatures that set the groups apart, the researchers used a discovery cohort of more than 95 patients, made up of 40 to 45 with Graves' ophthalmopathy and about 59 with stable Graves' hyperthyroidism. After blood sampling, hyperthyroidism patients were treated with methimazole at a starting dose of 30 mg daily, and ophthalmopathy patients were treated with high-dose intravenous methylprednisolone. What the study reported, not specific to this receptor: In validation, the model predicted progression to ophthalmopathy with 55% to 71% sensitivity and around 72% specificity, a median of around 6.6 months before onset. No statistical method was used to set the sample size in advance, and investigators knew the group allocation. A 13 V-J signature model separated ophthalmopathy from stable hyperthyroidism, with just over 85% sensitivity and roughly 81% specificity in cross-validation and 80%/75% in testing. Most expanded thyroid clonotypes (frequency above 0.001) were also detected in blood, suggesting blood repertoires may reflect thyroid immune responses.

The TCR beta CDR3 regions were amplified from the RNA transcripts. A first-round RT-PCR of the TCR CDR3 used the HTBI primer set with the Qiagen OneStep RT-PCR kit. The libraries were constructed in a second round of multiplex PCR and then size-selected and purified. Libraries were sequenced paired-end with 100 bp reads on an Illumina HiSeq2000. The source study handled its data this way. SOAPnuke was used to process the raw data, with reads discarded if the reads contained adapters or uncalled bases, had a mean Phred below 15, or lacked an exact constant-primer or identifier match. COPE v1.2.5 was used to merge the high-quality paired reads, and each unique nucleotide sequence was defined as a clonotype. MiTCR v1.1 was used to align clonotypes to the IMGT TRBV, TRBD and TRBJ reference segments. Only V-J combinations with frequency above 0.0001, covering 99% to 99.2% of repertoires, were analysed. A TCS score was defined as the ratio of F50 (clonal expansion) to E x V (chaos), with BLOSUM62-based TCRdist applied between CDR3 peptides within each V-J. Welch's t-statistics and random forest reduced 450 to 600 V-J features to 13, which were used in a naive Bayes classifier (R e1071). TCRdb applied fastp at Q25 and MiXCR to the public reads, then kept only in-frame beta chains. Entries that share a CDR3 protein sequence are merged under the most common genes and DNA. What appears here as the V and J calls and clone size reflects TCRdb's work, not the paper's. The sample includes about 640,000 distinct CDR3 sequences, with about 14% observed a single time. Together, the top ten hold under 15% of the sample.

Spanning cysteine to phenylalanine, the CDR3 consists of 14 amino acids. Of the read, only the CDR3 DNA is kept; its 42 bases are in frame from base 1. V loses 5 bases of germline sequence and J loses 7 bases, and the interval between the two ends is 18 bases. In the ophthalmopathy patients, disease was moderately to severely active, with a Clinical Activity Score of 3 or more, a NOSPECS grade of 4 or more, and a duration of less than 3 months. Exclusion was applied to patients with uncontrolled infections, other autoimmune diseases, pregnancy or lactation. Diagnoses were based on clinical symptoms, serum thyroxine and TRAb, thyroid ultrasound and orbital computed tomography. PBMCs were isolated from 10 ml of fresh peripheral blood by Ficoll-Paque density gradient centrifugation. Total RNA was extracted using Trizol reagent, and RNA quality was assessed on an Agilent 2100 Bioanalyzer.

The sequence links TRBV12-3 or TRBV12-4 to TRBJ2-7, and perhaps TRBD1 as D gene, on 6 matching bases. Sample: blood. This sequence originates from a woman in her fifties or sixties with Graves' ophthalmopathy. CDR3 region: CASSPRTEAEEQYF. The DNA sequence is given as TGTGCCAGCAGTCCCCGGACAGAGGCAGAAGAGCAGTACTTC.